The clone carrying this T cell receptor beta chain has ten or more counts. As yet, its antigen is unknown. This sample stems from a study of T-cell reconstitution after alpha-beta-depleted transplantation in children. Study findings and constraints: Expanded graft clones, several hundred of them, were reportedly the source of alpha-beta T cells about two months after transplant.

Preparation of the TCRbeta library involved a method that used unique molecular identifiers. TCRdb re-called the PCR reads through MiXCR, storing one row per CDR3 protein. The table records 90,000 to 130,000 distinct CDR3 sequences, 6.4% of them present only once. The receptor's source is a male patient aged 2 to 9 who had a stem cell transplant for acute lymphoblastic leukemia, so the T cells may come from the graft donor. Sequencing used PBMCs, mostly from graft donor cells, obtained 360 days after TCRalphabeta/CD19-depleted stem cell transplant.

This CDR3 is CATSSLWRLAGDLNTGELFF. The CDR3 DNA follows: TGTGCCACCAGCAGCCTCTGGAGACTAGCGGGGGACCTGAACACCGGGGAGCTGTTTTTT. The rearrangement uses TRBV15 and TRBJ2-2, with 12 nucleotides matching TRBD2. J was trimmed by 1 base and V by 3 bases; bases with no gene match: 12. The CDR3 totals 20 residues. The germline V gene encodes CDR1 LNHNV and CDR2 YYDKDF (reference sequence).